These 7 T cell receptor beta chains came from one sample sequenced in a study of blood T cell repertoires in COVID-19. Profiling relied on immunoSEQ multiplex PCR, and the TCRdb table lists in-frame clones only, not all of them. Of around 150,000 clones in the sample, over 75% were seen once. The sequenced sample consisted of PBMCs or T cells enriched from blood (not recorded which). The receptor set was obtained from a man between 35 and 55 years old who had recovered from COVID-19.

This clone has more than one count but fewer than ten. V gene TRBV5-4 combines with J gene TRBJ1-6; unclear D gene. The germline V and J ends were trimmed by 0 bases and 9 bases, with 10 bases remaining between them. Germline CDR1 SGHNT, CDR2 YYREEE (reference sequence). This CDR3 spans 14 amino acids. The chain's CDR3 is CASSLVTEASPLHF. The CDR3 bases are TGTGCCAGCAGCTTGGTGACGGAGGCTTCACCCCTCCACTTT.

V is TRBV2 and J is TRBJ2-5; D might be TRBD1 (5 bases). The germline V gene has CDR1 SNHLY and CDR2 FYNNEI. Trimming took 5 bases from V and 3 from J, leaving 13 bases between them. The CDR3 is 14 residues long. The CDR3 DNA reads TGTGCCAGCAGTCTATTGGACACTAAAGAGACCCAGTACTTC. Its translation: CASSLLDTKETQYF.

The chain carries TRBV7-8 and TRBJ2-5; TRBD2 matches 7 bases. The CDR3 sequence is 13 residues long. Germline values: CDR1 SGHVS, CDR2 FQNEAQ. V lost 8 bases, J lost 4 bases, and 7 bases stayed unmatched. This CDR3 is CASGMAGVETQYF. The CDR3 DNA is TGTGCCAGCGGGATGGCGGGGGTAGAGACCCAGTACTTC.

J is TRBJ2-1 and V is TRBV7-9, with TRBD1 identical over 8 bases. The length of the CDR3 is 16 residues. Germline CDR1 reads SEHNR; CDR2 reads FQNEAQ (reference sequence). After removal of 5 bases from V and 0 bases from J, the junction contained 6 bases not matched to a gene. The CDR3 coding sequence is TGTGCCAGCAGCCTCAGCAGGGGGCCCTCCTACAATGAGCAGTTCTTC. Protein: CASSLSRGPSYNEQFF.

The V gene is TRBV9, the J gene TRBJ2-1; tentatively, D is TRBD2 (6 bases). Trimming removed 0 bases from V and 0 bases from J, with 16 bases in between. CDR1 is SGDLS, CDR2 YYNGEE, per germline. This CDR3 has 18 amino acids. The CDR3 nucleotides are TGTGCCAGCAGCGTAGTACCCGGGGTCGGGAGCTCCTACAATGAGCAGTTCTTC. Translating it yields CASSVVPGVGSSYNEQFF.

The chain employs TRBV12-5 and TRBJ2-5, with D possibly TRBD1 on 6 matching bases. Germline V gives CDR1 LGHNT, CDR2 FRNRAP. Trimming pared 5 bases from V and 5 bases from J, leaving 15 bases between. CDR3 length: 14 residues. CDR3 region: CASGPGGRGETQYF. The CDR3 DNA sequence: TGTGCTAGTGGTCCTGGGGGCAGAGGGGAGACCCAGTACTTC.

The CDR3 protein is CASSEDERQPQHF. For the CDR3, the DNA is TGCGCCAGCAGTGAAGATGAACGGCAGCCCCAGCATTTT. The chain is built from TRBV10-1 and TRBJ1-5; no reliable D call. Trimming removed 3 bases at V and 7 bases at J, with 10 bases between. CDR1 is WNHNN and CDR2 is SYGVQD in the germline V gene (reference sequence). CDR3 length: 13 amino acids.